This T cell receptor beta chain originates from a study of shared clonotypes between healthy human individuals. On sorted subsets, replicate PCRs used 200 ng DNA, or about 33,000 T cell genomes. The repertoire was sequenced with immunoSEQ multiplex PCR; TCRdb's copy has only in-frame clones and lacks some. Of about 580,000 clones in the sample, roughly 98% were seen once. V lost 0 bases and J lost 7, with 16 bases in between. Germline CDR1 and CDR2: SEHNR and FQNEAQ (reference sequence). The CDR3 is made up of 15 amino acids. Terminally differentiated effector memory CD45RA+ cells were left out of the naive CD8 fraction, which was CD45RO-negative and positively selected for CCR7.

The rearrangement uses TRBV7-9 and TRBJ2-7; D gene ambiguous. This receptor was taken from a man aged 30 to 39 in good health. Sequencing input: naive CD8+ T cells sorted from blood. The CDR3 here is CASSLAGGLLGEQYF. The CDR3 region has the DNA TGTGCCAGCAGCTTAGCAGGTGGCCTCCTGGGAGAGCAGTACTTC.